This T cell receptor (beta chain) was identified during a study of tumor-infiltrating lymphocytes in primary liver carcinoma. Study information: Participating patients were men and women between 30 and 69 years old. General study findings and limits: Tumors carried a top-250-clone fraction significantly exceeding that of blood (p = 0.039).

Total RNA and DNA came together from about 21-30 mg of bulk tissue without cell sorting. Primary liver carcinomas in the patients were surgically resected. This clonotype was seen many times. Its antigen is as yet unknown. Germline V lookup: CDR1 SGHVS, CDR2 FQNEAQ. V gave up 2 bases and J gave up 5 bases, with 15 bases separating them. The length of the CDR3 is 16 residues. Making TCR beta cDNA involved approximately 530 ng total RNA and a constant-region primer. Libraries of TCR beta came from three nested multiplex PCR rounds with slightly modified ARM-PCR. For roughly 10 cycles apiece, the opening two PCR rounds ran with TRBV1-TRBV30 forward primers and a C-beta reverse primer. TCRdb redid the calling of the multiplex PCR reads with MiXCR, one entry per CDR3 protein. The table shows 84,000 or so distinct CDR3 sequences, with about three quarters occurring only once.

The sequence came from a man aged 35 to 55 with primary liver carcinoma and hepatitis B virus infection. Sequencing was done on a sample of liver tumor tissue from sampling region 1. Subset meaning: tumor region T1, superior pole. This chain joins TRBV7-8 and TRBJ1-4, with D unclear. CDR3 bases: TGTGCCAGCAGCTTATCCCGGGATTGGCAAAATGAAAAACTGTTTTTT. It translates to CASSLSRDWQNEKLFF.